This record looks at one T cell receptor beta chain sequence and its context. This record belongs to a study of T cell repertoires in urothelial bladder cancer. The length of the CDR3 is 11 residues. The germline V gene has CDR1 SNHLY and CDR2 FYNNEI. Between the trimmed V and J ends, which lost 7 bases and 3 bases, there was a span of 7 bases. Generated by immunoSEQ multiplex PCR, the TCRdb table keeps only in-frame clones and is missing some. This sample carries some 9,000 clones, 58% of them seen once, and the ten largest clones take 32%. This chain links TRBV2 with TRBJ2-7, with D uncertain. The clonotype comes from a human donor with urothelial carcinoma. The sequencing sample was made of tumor-infiltrating cells from bladder cancer. The CDR3 DNA reads as TGTGCCAGCACGGTGAACTACGAGCAGTACTTC. Translating it yields CASTVNYEQYF.